The next 9 T cell receptor beta chains were all read from a single sample in a study of OX40 agonist ivuxolimab in advanced cancers. This table comes from immunoSEQ multiplex PCR, and its TCRdb copy is limited to in-frame clones, with some not included. In the table there are just over 20,000 clones, approximately 87% of which are singletons. This specimen consisted of CD4+ or CD8+ T cells sorted from blood, obtained in a trial of the OX40 agonist ivuxolimab. Receptor source: an adult with an advanced solid tumor such as melanoma, head and neck, liver or kidney cancer.

J is TRBJ2-5 and V is TRBV7-8, with D possibly matching TRBD1 (5 bases). CDR3 size: 16 residues. V dropped 1 base and J dropped 5 bases, with 17 bases sitting between them. Germline V gene lookup returns CDR1 SGHVS and CDR2 FQNEAQ. The CDR3 sequence is CASSLGTYSISETQYF. The CDR3 nucleotides read TGTGCCAGCAGCTTAGGGACATACAGCATTTCGGAGACCCAGTACTTC.

The chain carries TRBV10-2 and TRBJ2-3; possibly TRBD2 for D (7 bases). V lost 10 bases and J lost 5, with 22 bases in between. The CDR3 loop spans 15 amino acids. Germline-derived CDR1 and CDR2 are WSHSY and SAAADI. CDR3 sequence (DNA): TGCGCCACCACCCTGCTTACGGGGGGCGAAGATACGCAGTATTTT. It specifies CATTLLTGGEDTQYF.

The chain couples TRBV5-4 to TRBJ2-5, with 12 positions matching TRBD2. V lost 4 bases, J lost 5 bases, and 9 bases stayed unmatched. CDR1 and CDR2 (germline): SGHNT, YYREEE (reference sequence). This CDR3 contains 16 residues. CDR3 sequence reads: CASSPVLAGGGETQYF. In nucleotides, the CDR3 is TGTGCCAGCAGCCCCGTCCTAGCGGGGGGGGGTGAGACCCAGTACTTC. Drawing the rest from reference TRBV5-4 and TRBJ2-5, the complete variable domain is ETGVTQSPTHLIKTRGQQVTLRCSSQSGHNTVSWYQQALGQGPQFIFQYYREEENGRGNFPPRFSGLQFPNYSSELNVNALELDDSALYLCASSPVLAGGGETQYFGPGTRLLVL.

The chain joins TRBV6-1 to TRBJ2-7; D is possibly TRBD1 or TRBD2 (6 bases each). Trimming pared 1 base from V and 3 bases from J, leaving 13 bases between. The CDR3 is made up of 15 amino acids. Germline values: CDR1 MNHNS, CDR2 SASEGT. CDR3 protein: CASSEGPGGGYEQYF. CDR3 nucleotides: TGTGCCAGCAGTGAAGGTCCAGGAGGGGGCTACGAGCAGTACTTC.

The chain employs TRBV4-1 and TRBJ1-1, with 9 bases identical to TRBD1. V lost 0 bases, J lost 4 bases, and 15 bases stayed unmatched. This CDR3 is built from 19 residues. Germline V gene lookup returns CDR1 MGHRA and CDR2 YSYEKL. CDR3 sequence reads: CASSQEEIATGGVSTEAFF. DNA for the CDR3: TGCGCCAGCAGCCAAGAAGAGATCGCCACAGGGGGCGTAAGCACTGAAGCTTTCTTT.

V gene TRBV7-9 combines with J gene TRBJ2-1, with D perhaps TRBD1 (6 bases). Germline CDR1 SEHNR, CDR2 FQNEAQ (reference sequence). This CDR3 spans 12 amino acids. The DNA for the CDR3 is TGTGGAGGGGGTACAGATCGCAATGAGCAGTTCTTC. It codes for CGGGTDRNEQFF.

This rearrangement joins TRBV6-5 to TRBJ2-7; D remains ambiguous. The CDR3 extends over 13 amino acids. CDR1 and CDR2 from the germline V gene are MNHEY and SVGAGI. V was cut by 0 bases and J by 1 base, with 4 bases left in between. The CDR3 DNA reads as TGTGCCAGCAGTTACTCGAAGTCCTACGAGCAGTACTTC. As protein: CASSYSKSYEQYF.

This clone was counted a few times. The chain uses TRBV7-9 and TRBJ2-7; D possibly corresponds to TRBD1 (6 bases). Deletions cut 6 bases from V and 6 bases from J, with 15 bases between. Germline lookup yields CDR1 SEHNR and CDR2 FQNEAQ (reference sequence). The CDR3 consists of 13 residues. The CDR3 loop reads CASRDTGGGEQYF. CDR3 coding DNA: TGTGCCAGCAGGGACACTGGGGGCGGCGAGCAGTACTTC. Drawing the rest from reference TRBV7-9 and TRBJ2-7, the complete variable domain is DTGVSQNPRHKITKRGQNVTFRCDPISEHNRLYWYRQTLGQGPEFLTYFQNEAQLEKSRLLSDRFSAERPKGSFSTLEIQRTEQGDSAMYLCASRDTGGGEQYFGPGTRLTVT.

CDR3 sequence (DNA): TGTGCCAGCAGGCCCCTAGGGGGCAATGAGCAGTTCTTC. It encodes CASRPLGGNEQFF. The chain recombines TRBV6-6 with TRBJ2-1, with D perhaps matching TRBD1 (6 bases). Per the germline V gene, CDR1 is MNHNY and CDR2 is SVGAGI (reference sequence). Trimming pared 6 bases from V and 6 bases from J, leaving 12 bases between. The CDR3 runs to 13 residues.